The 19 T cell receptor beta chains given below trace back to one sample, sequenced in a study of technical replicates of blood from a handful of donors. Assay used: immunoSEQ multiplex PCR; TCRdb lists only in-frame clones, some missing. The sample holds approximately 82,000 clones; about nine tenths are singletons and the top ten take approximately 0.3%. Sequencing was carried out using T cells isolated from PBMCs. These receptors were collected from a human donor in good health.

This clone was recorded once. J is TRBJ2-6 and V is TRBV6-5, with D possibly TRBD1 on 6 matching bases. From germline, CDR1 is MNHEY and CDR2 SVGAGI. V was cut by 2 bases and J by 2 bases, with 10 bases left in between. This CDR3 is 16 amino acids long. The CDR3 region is CASSYRTVTGANVLTF. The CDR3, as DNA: TGTGCCAGCAGTTACCGGACAGTGACTGGGGCCAACGTCCTGACTTTC.

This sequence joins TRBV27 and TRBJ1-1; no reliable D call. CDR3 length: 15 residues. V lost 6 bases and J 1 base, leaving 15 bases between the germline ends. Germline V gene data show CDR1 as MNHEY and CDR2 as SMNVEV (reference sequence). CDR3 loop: CASSSRRVWNTEAFF. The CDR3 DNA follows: TGTGCCAGCAGCTCACGTCGGGTATGGAACACTGAAGCTTTCTTT.

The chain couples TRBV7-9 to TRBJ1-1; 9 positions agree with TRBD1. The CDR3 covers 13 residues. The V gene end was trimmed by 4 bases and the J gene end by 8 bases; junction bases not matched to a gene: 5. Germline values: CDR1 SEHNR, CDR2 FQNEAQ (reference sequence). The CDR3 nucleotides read TGTGCCAGCAGCTCAACGGACAGGGGAGAAGCTTTCTTT. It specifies CASSSTDRGEAFF.

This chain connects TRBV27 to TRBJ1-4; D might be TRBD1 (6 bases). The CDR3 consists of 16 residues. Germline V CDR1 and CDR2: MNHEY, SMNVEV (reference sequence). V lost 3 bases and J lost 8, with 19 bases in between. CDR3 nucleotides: TGTGCCAGCAGTTTTTCGTTACAGGGCCCCGAGGAAAAACTGTTTTTT. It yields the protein CASSFSLQGPEEKLFF.

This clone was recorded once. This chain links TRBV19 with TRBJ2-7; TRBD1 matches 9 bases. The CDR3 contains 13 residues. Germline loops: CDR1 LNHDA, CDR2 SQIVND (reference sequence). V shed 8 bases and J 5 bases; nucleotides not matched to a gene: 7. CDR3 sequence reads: CASSRTGAHEQYF. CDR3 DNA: TGTGCCAGTTCTCGGACAGGGGCCCACGAGCAGTACTTC.

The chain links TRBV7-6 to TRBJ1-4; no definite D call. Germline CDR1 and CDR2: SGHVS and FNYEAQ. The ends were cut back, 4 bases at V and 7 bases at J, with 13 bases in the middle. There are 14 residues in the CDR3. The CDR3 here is CASSSLRGSEKLFF. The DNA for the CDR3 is TGTGCCAGCAGCTCCCTGAGAGGGAGTGAAAAACTGTTTTTT.

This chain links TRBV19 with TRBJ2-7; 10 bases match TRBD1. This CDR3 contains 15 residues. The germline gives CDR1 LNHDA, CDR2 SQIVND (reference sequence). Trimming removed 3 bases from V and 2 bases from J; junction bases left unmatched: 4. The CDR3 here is CASSIGTGVTYEQYF. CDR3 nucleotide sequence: TGTGCCAGTAGTATCGGGACAGGGGTAACCTACGAGCAGTACTTC.

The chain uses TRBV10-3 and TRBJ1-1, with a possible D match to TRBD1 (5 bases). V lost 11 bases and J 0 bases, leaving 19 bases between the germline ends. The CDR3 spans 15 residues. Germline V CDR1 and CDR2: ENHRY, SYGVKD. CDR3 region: CAVGVKSGVNTEAFF. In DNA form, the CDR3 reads TGTGCCGTAGGGGTGAAGAGTGGGGTGAACACTGAAGCTTTCTTT.

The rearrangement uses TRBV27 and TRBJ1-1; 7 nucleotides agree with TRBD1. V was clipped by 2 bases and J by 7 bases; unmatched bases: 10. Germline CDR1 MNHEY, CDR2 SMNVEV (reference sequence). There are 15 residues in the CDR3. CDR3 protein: CASSLIPGGLGEAFF. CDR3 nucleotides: TGTGCCAGCAGTTTAATCCCAGGGGGGCTGGGTGAAGCTTTCTTT.

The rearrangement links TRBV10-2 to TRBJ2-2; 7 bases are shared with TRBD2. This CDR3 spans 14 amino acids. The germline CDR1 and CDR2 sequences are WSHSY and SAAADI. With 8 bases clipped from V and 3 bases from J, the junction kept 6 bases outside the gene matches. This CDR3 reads CASAGTTYTGELFF. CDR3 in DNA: TGCGCCAGCGCCGGGACTACCTACACCGGGGAGCTGTTTTTT.

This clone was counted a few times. The CDR3 spells CASKQGGRTGELFF. The DNA for the CDR3 is TGCGCCAGCAAACAAGGGGGCCGTACCGGGGAGCTGTTTTTT. The chain combines TRBV5-1 with TRBJ2-2, with 7 positions matching TRBD1. The CDR3 totals 14 residues. Germline V gene lookup returns CDR1 SGHRS and CDR2 YFSETQ. J lost 5 bases, V lost 6 bases, and 7 bases had no gene match.

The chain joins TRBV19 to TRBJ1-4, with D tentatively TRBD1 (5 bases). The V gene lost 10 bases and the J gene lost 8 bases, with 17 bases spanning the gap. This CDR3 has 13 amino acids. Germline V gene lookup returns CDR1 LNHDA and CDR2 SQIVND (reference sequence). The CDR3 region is CATSGGVREKLFF. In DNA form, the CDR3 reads TGTGCCACCTCCGGGGGGGTTCGCGAAAAACTGTTTTTT.

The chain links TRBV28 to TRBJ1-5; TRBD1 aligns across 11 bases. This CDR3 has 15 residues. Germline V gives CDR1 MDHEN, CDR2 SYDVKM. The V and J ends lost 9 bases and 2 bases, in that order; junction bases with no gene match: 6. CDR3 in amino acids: CASGTGGWRNQPQHF. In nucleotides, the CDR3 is TGTGCCAGTGGGACAGGGGGGTGGCGCAATCAGCCCCAGCATTTT.

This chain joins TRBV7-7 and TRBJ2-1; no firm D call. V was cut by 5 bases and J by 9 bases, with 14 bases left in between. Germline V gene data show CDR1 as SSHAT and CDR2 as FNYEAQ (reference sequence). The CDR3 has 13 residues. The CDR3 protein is CASSPEAFSEQFF. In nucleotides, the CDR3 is TGTGCCAGCAGCCCTGAGGCGTTTTCTGAGCAGTTCTTC.

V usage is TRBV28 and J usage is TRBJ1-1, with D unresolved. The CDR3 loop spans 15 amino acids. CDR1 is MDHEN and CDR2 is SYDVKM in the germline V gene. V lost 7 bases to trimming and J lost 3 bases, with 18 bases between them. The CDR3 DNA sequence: TGTGCCAGCACCAGTTACCCCCAGACTTACACTGAAGCTTTCTTT. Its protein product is CASTSYPQTYTEAFF.

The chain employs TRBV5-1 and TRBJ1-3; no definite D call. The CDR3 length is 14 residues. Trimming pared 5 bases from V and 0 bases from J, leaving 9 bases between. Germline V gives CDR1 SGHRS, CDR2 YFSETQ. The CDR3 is CASRVTGSGNTIYF. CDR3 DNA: TGCGCCAGCAGGGTCACGGGCTCTGGAAACACCATATATTTT.

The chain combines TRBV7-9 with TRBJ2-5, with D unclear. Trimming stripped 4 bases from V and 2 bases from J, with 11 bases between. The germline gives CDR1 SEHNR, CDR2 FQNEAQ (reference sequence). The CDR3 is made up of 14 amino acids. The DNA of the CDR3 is TGTGCCAGCAGCTCTACGCACCAACAAGAGACCCAGTACTTC. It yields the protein CASSSTHQQETQYF. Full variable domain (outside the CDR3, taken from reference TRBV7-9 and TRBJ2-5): DTGVSQNPRHKITKRGQNVTFRCDPISEHNRLYWYRQTLGQGPEFLTYFQNEAQLEKSRLLSDRFSAERPKGSFSTLEIQRTEQGDSAMYLCASSSTHQQETQYFGPGTRLLVL.

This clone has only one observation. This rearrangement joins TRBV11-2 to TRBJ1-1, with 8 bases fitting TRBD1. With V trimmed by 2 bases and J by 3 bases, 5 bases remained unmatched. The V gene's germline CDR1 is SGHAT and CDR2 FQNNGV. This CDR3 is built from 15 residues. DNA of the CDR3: TGTGCCAGCAGCTTACAGGGGGCCCGGGACACTGAAGCTTTCTTT. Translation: CASSLQGARDTEAFF.

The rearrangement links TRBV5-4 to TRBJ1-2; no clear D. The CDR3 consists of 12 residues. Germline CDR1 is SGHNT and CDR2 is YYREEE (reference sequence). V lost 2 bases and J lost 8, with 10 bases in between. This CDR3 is CASSFTEGGYTF. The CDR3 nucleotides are TGTGCCAGCAGCTTTACAGAGGGCGGCTACACCTTC. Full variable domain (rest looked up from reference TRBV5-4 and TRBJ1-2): ETGVTQSPTHLIKTRGQQVTLRCSSQSGHNTVSWYQQALGQGPQFIFQYYREEENGRGNFPPRFSGLQFPNYSSELNVNALELDDSALYLCASSFTEGGYTFGSGTRLTVV.